Below are 3 T cell receptor beta chains sequenced from a single sample in a study of beta chain features in type 1 diabetes. Study-wide results and caveats: Across all four CD4+ subsets, people with type 1 diabetes showed modestly shorter TCRB CDR3s.

No antigen is known for these receptors. Expressed TCRB transcripts were sequenced because the entire RNA isolate underwent reverse transcription. The table came from immunoSEQ multiplex PCR; TCRdb's copy has only in-frame clones and leaves some out. The sample has 200,000 to 300,000 clones, 11% seen once. The material sequenced was naive CD4+ T cells from blood. The receptor set was obtained from a man between 25 and 39 years old with type 1 diabetes.

The table lists this clone with a few counts. This chain uses TRBV30 with TRBJ1-6; TRBD1 agrees at 7 bases. The germline V gene has CDR1 GTSNPN and CDR2 SVGIG (reference sequence). The CDR3 is 15 amino acids. Trimming at V came to 1 base and at J to 8 bases, leaving 8 bases not matched to a gene. Here the CDR3 reads CAWSAQGLGDSPLHF. Here the CDR3 DNA reads TGTGCCTGGAGTGCACAGGGGTTGGGTGATTCACCCCTCCACTTT.

Only a few counts were recorded for this clone. This rearrangement joins TRBV19 to TRBJ1-5; D not resolved. There are 15 residues in the CDR3. The V end lost 1 base, the J end lost 9 bases, and 16 bases lay between the germline ends. Germline V gene data show CDR1 as LNHDA and CDR2 as SQIVND (reference sequence). The CDR3 DNA reads as TGTGCCAGTAGTATAGCGGGAGAGGGCCGGCGGCCCCAGCATTTT. Protein sequence: CASSIAGEGRRPQHF.

This clone was seen more than once but under ten times. The chain combines TRBV6-5 with TRBJ1-2; possibly TRBD1 for D (6 bases). CDR1 is MNHEY and CDR2 is SVGAGI in the germline V gene. The ends were cut back, 7 bases at V and 3 bases at J, with 18 bases in the middle. This CDR3 has 15 residues. The CDR3 DNA reads TGTGCCAGCACTTCTCGCCCACAGGGCTACTATGGCTACACCTTC. Translating it yields CASTSRPQGYYGYTF.